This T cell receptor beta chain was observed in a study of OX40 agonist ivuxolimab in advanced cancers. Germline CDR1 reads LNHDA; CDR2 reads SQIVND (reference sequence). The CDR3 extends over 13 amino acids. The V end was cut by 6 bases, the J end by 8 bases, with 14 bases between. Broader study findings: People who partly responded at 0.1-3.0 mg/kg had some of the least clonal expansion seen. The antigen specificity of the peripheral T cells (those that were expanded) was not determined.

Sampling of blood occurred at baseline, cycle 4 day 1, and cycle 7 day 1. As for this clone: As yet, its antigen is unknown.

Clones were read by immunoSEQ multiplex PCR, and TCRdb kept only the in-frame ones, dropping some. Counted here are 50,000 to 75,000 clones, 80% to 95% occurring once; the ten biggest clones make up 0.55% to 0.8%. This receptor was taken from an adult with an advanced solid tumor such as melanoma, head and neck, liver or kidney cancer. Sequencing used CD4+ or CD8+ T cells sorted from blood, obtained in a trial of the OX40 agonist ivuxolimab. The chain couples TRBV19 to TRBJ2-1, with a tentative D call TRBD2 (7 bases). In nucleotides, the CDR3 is TGTGCCAGTAGGAGGGGGGGAGGGGATGAGCAGTTCTTC. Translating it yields CASRRGGGDEQFF.